These 23 T cell receptor beta chains were sequenced from one sample in a study of cytomegalovirus exposure and HLA in healthy donors. 13 Jbeta primers and 60 Vbeta primers were used for the PCR. The table came from immunoSEQ multiplex PCR; TCRdb's copy has only in-frame clones and leaves some out. The sample consists of about 190,000 clones, more than 70% of them appearing once. Material for sequencing was PBMCs. The receptors were gathered from a man aged 25-45 years in good health and CMV-seropositive.

A word on this clone: Other DNA sequences in the sample encode the same CDR3. The chain uses TRBV7-2 and TRBJ2-3; 8 bases line up with TRBD2. The CDR3 runs to 16 residues. CDR1 and CDR2 (germline): SGHTA, FQGNSA. The V segment lost 2 bases and the J segment 0 bases; nucleotides outside the gene matches: 4. Here the CDR3 reads CASSLRQRGSTDTQYF. The CDR3 DNA is TGTGCCAGCAGCTTAAGGCAGCGGGGGAGCACAGATACGCAGTATTTT.

This rearrangement joins TRBV19 to TRBJ1-5, with 12 bases that match TRBD1. J gave up 6 bases and V 3 bases, and 6 bases lay outside the gene matches. Per the germline V gene, CDR1 is LNHDA and CDR2 is SQIVND (reference sequence). CDR3 length: 16 amino acids. The CDR3 spells CASSITGTGGSQPQHF. The CDR3 DNA follows: TGTGCCAGTAGTATCACCGGGACAGGGGGCAGTCAGCCCCAGCATTTT.

The rearrangement uses TRBV2 and TRBJ1-4; TRBD1 matches at 11 bases. In germline, CDR1 is SNHLY, CDR2 FYNNEI. V was clipped by 7 bases and J by 8 bases; unmatched bases: 6. The CDR3 extends over 14 amino acids. CDR3 protein: CASNGQGAQEKLFF. Written as DNA, the CDR3 is TGTGCCAGCAACGGACAGGGGGCGCAGGAAAAACTGTTTTTT. The variable domain in full, with the rest retrieved from reference TRBV2 and TRBJ1-4, is EPEVTQTPSHQVTQMGQEVILRCVPISNHLYFYWYRQILGQKVEFLVSFYNNEISEKSEIFDDQFSVERPDGSNFTLKIRSTKLEDSAMYFCASNGQGAQEKLFFGSGTQLSVL.

J is TRBJ1-6 and V is TRBV6-5, with a possible D match to TRBD1 (5 bases). The V gene's germline CDR1 is MNHEY and CDR2 SVGAGI. The V gene lost 0 bases and the J gene lost 3 bases, with 9 bases spanning the gap. The CDR3 totals 16 residues. This CDR3 is CASSYSSRVYNSPLHF. In nucleotides, the CDR3 is TGTGCCAGCAGTTACTCGAGCAGGGTCTATAATTCACCCCTCCACTTT.

The genes are TRBV19 and TRBJ2-6; the match to TRBD2 covers 10 bases. The CDR3 runs to 17 residues. J gave up 2 bases and V 7 bases, and 8 bases lay outside the gene matches. Germline CDR1 LNHDA, CDR2 SQIVND (reference sequence). CDR3 nucleotides: TGTGCCAGTAAGGTAGCGGGGGGTCCGCCTGGGGCCAACGTCCTGACTTTC. Translating it yields CASKVAGGPPGANVLTF.

The rearrangement joins TRBV27 to TRBJ2-1; unclear D gene. The CDR3 consists of 11 residues. Trimming stripped 8 bases from V and 6 bases from J, with 8 bases between. Germline CDR1 is MNHEY and CDR2 is SMNVEV (reference sequence). CDR3 sequence: CASGFINEQFF. CDR3 DNA sequence: TGTGCCAGCGGCTTTATCAATGAGCAGTTCTTC.

This chain connects TRBV7-9 to TRBJ2-2; D remains ambiguous. This CDR3 contains 13 residues. Germline loops: CDR1 SEHNR, CDR2 FQNEAQ (reference sequence). Trimming removed 1 base at V and 6 bases at J, with 6 bases between. The CDR3 region is CASSLVGPGELFF. As DNA, the CDR3 is TGTGCCAGCAGCTTAGTTGGGCCCGGGGAGCTGTTTTTT.

This clone was detected a few times. The chain carries TRBV25-1 and TRBJ2-7; unclear D gene. The CDR3 is 14 residues long. With 1 base removed from V and 0 bases from J, the gap between germline ends came to 7 bases. Looked up from germline, CDR1 is MGHDK and CDR2 is SYGVNS. CDR3 in amino acids: CASSEWPISYEQYF. CDR3 bases: TGTGCCAGCAGTGAATGGCCAATCTCCTACGAGCAGTACTTC.

This clone showed up just once. This sequence joins TRBV18 and TRBJ1-1; perhaps TRBD1 as D (6 bases). Trimming took off 3 bases at V and 5 bases at J, with 10 bases between the two ends. CDR1 KGHSH and CDR2 LQKENI come from the germline V gene. There are 13 residues in the CDR3. The CDR3 bases are TGTGCCAGCTCACCCAGGGGCTGGACTGAAGCTTTCTTT. Protein sequence: CASSPRGWTEAFF.

V usage is TRBV5-1 and J usage is TRBJ2-5; 11 positions match TRBD2. CDR1 is SGHRS and CDR2 is YFSETQ in the germline V gene. The ends lost 1 base at V and 1 base at J; junction bases unmatched: 6. The CDR3 consists of 17 residues. The CDR3 nucleotides are TGCGCCAGCAGCTTGAGCCGGACTAGCGGGCCCCAAGAGACCCAGTACTTC. Translated: CASSLSRTSGPQETQYF.

The chain has TRBV19 and TRBJ1-2; perhaps TRBD1 as D (5 bases). Germline CDR1 reads LNHDA; CDR2 reads SQIVND (reference sequence). Trimming left V 5 bases short and J 8 bases short, with 12 bases between. The CDR3 has 12 residues. CDR3 loop: CASSQQDGGYTF. The CDR3 coding sequence is TGTGCCAGTAGTCAACAGGACGGCGGCTACACCTTC.

This chain joins TRBV7-2 and TRBJ2-5, with D hard to call. This CDR3 spans 14 amino acids. Germline V lookup: CDR1 SGHTA, CDR2 FQGNSA. V lost 5 bases, J lost 3 bases, and 13 bases lay in between. CDR3 DNA sequence: TGTGCCAGCAGCCCGGTGCACTCCAAAGAGACCCAGTACTTC. Translation gives CASSPVHSKETQYF.

As DNA, the CDR3 is TGTGCCAGCAGCCCTCACCCAGGGACAGCGAGCTCCTACAATGAGCAGTTCTTC. Translating it yields CASSPHPGTASSYNEQFF. The V gene is TRBV7-2, the J gene TRBJ2-1, with 7 nucleotides matching TRBD1. CDR3 length: 18 amino acids. Germline trimming cut 5 bases from V and 0 bases from J; bases unmatched to any gene: 13. The germline gives CDR1 SGHTA, CDR2 FQGNSA.

The chain couples TRBV19 to TRBJ2-3, with 14 nucleotides matching TRBD2. The V segment lost 3 bases and the J segment 4 bases; nucleotides outside the gene matches: 9. CDR1 is LNHDA, CDR2 SQIVND, per germline (reference sequence). The CDR3 has 18 amino acids. The CDR3: CASSITGTSGRGSDTQYF. The CDR3 coding sequence is TGTGCCAGTAGTATTACCGGGACTAGCGGGAGAGGGTCAGATACGCAGTATTTT.

The V call is TRBV4-1, the J call TRBJ2-1; D is possibly TRBD2 (6 bases). Germline V lookup: CDR1 MGHRA, CDR2 YSYEKL. The V gene lost 3 bases and the J gene lost 0 bases, with 9 bases spanning the gap. This CDR3 has 15 amino acids. The CDR3, as DNA: TGCGCCAGCAGCCAGGGGGGAGCCTCCTACAATGAGCAGTTCTTC. Translation: CASSQGGASYNEQFF.

V gene TRBV5-1 combines with J gene TRBJ1-2; weak D call: TRBD1 (5 bases). Germline CDR1 SGHRS, CDR2 YFSETQ. The CDR3 is made up of 14 amino acids. Trimming removed 4 bases from V and 8 bases from J, with 18 bases in between. CDR3 residues: CASSPSPTVGGYTF. In nucleotides, the CDR3 is TGCGCCAGCAGCCCCTCGCCGACAGTCGGGGGCTACACCTTC.

CDR3 loop: CASSPGTGYSNQPQHF. The CDR3 DNA is TGTGCCAGCTCACCAGGGACAGGGTATAGCAATCAGCCCCAGCATTTT. The chain links TRBV18 to TRBJ1-5, with 9 bases identical to TRBD1. The CDR3 totals 16 residues. In germline, CDR1 is KGHSH, CDR2 LQKENI. V lost 2 bases, J lost 0 bases, and 2 bases stayed unmatched.

In this sample, this clone turned up a few times. The chain employs TRBV9 and TRBJ2-3; D gene unclear. CDR1 and CDR2 (germline): SGDLS, YYNGEE. This CDR3 contains 15 residues. V lost 2 bases to trimming and J lost 0 bases, with 10 bases between them. Here the CDR3 DNA reads TGTGCCAGCAGCGTGTCAGGTGGCAGCACAGATACGCAGTATTTT. Translated, it gives CASSVSGGSTDTQYF.

V is TRBV7-9 and J is TRBJ2-1; TRBD2 matches at 7 bases. Trimming cost V 1 base and J 0 bases; bases outside gene matches: 6. The CDR3 spans 17 residues. The V gene's germline CDR1 is SEHNR and CDR2 FQNEAQ (reference sequence). The CDR3 loop is CASSLGIGGSSYNEQFF. CDR3 in DNA: TGTGCCAGCAGCTTAGGAATAGGCGGGAGCTCCTACAATGAGCAGTTCTTC. Using reference TRBV7-9 and TRBJ2-1 for the parts outside the CDR3, the full variable domain is DTGVSQNPRHKITKRGQNVTFRCDPISEHNRLYWYRQTLGQGPEFLTYFQNEAQLEKSRLLSDRFSAERPKGSFSTLEIQRTEQGDSAMYLCASSLGIGGSSYNEQFFGPGTRLTVL.

V and J are TRBV7-2 and TRBJ2-1; 7 bases are shared with TRBD1. Germline V lookup: CDR1 SGHTA, CDR2 FQGNSA. The V segment lost 5 bases and the J segment 4 bases; nucleotides outside the gene matches: 20. CDR3 size: 19 residues. Here the CDR3 reads CASSPRPKVGQRSYNEQFF. For the CDR3, the DNA is TGTGCCAGCAGCCCCCGTCCGAAGGTGGGACAGAGGAGTTACAATGAGCAGTTCTTC.

The chain uses TRBV10-3 and TRBJ1-1, with unresolved D. The CDR3 runs 13 residues. Germline V gene sequence: CDR1 ENHRY, CDR2 SYGVKD. The V and J ends lost 6 bases and 1 base respectively, with 9 bases between them. The CDR3 protein is CAIRERRNTEAFF. The CDR3 DNA reads TGTGCCATCAGGGAACGGAGGAACACTGAAGCTTTCTTT.

The rearrangement joins TRBV5-4 to TRBJ2-5, with 8 bases lining up with TRBD1. V shed 0 bases and J 4 bases; nucleotides not matched to a gene: 2. Germline CDR1 is SGHNT and CDR2 is YYREEE (reference sequence). The CDR3 is made up of 14 amino acids. CDR3 sequence: CASSLDQGAETQYF. CDR3 DNA sequence: TGTGCCAGCAGCTTGGATCAGGGGGCAGAGACCCAGTACTTC. Based on the CDR3 plus reference TRBV5-4 and TRBJ2-5, the full variable domain is ETGVTQSPTHLIKTRGQQVTLRCSSQSGHNTVSWYQQALGQGPQFIFQYYREEENGRGNFPPRFSGLQFPNYSSELNVNALELDDSALYLCASSLDQGAETQYFGPGTRLLVL.

The V call is TRBV12-5, the J call TRBJ2-5, with 10 bases aligning to TRBD1. Per germline, CDR1 LGHNT and CDR2 FRNRAP. V was clipped by 0 bases and J by 3 bases; unmatched bases: 7. This CDR3 region has 17 residues. CDR3 DNA: TGTGCTAGTGGTTTGGTAATCGGGGACAGGGGAAAAGAGACCCAGTACTTC. It specifies CASGLVIGDRGKETQYF. The full variable domain, in which reference TRBV12-5 and TRBJ2-5 provide the parts outside the CDR3, is DARVTQTPRHKVTEMGQEVTMRCQPILGHNTVFWYRQTMMQGLELLAYFRNRAPLDDSGMPKDRFSAEMPDATLATLKIQPSEPRDSAVYFCASGLVIGDRGKETQYFGPGTRLLVL.